This passage covers 21 T cell receptor beta chains from one sample sequenced in a study of identical twins. TCRdb processed the 5' RACE reads anew with MiXCR; each CDR3 protein has one entry. The sample includes approximately 260,000 distinct CDR3 sequences, 6.5% to 9.5% seen only once; the top ten take 3% to 3.5%. The data also belong to a second study, concerning yellow fever vaccine responses in identical twins.

The sample comprised CD8+ T cells sorted from blood. The receptors derive from a woman aged 18-29 years in good health.

This clonotype has just a few counts. The gene calls are TRBV28 and TRBJ2-5, with a possible D match to TRBD1 (6 bases). Trimming removed 4 bases from V and 1 base from J, with 13 bases in between. Germline V gene data show CDR1 as MDHEN and CDR2 as SYDVKM. The CDR3 extends over 15 amino acids. The DNA of the CDR3 is TGTGCCAGCAGTTCGAGGGGACATGTCCAAGAGACCCAGTACTTC. As protein: CASSSRGHVQETQYF.

This clonotype was recorded a few times. The genes are TRBV29-1 and TRBJ2-3; 7 bases are shared with TRBD1. V was clipped by 0 bases and J by 0 bases; unmatched bases: 12. Germline CDR1 SQVTM, CDR2 ANQGSEA. This CDR3 region has 18 residues. DNA of the CDR3: TGCAGCGTTGAAGATAGAACAGGGGCTACCATTAGCACAGATACGCAGTATTTT. Encoded protein: CSVEDRTGATISTDTQYF.

J is TRBJ2-1 and V is TRBV3-1; 9 bases fit TRBD2. The V gene end was trimmed by 11 bases and the J gene end by 3 bases; junction bases not matched to a gene: 11. This CDR3 is built from 15 residues. Germline V lookup: CDR1 LGHDT, CDR2 YNNKEL (reference sequence). This CDR3 reads CACCQGTSSYNEQFF. The CDR3 nucleotides read TGTGCCTGCTGCCAAGGGACTAGCAGCTACAATGAGCAGTTCTTC.

This clonotype was observed at least ten times. The chain joins TRBV5-5 to TRBJ2-2, with D perhaps TRBD2 (6 bases). Germline values: CDR1 SGHKS, CDR2 YYEKEE (reference sequence). The CDR3 sequence is 16 residues long. Trimming left V 0 bases short and J 6 bases short, with 15 bases between. CDR3 nucleotide sequence: TGTGCCAGCAGCTTGGACCCGGGAGCGGAAGCCGGGGAGCTGTTTTTT. The encoded protein is CASSLDPGAEAGELFF.

Only one count was recorded for this clonotype. The CDR3 DNA reads as TGTGCCAGCACCCCGACCCGGGACTACGAGCAGTACTTC. Translated, it gives CASTPTRDYEQYF. The chain couples TRBV12-3 or TRBV12-4 to TRBJ2-7; D may be TRBD2 (5 bases). Trimming removed 7 bases at V and 3 bases at J, with 13 bases between. The CDR3 has 13 residues.

This clonotype was seen only a few times. The chain is built from TRBV3-1 and TRBJ1-5, with D uncertain. V was cut by 4 bases and J by 6 bases, with 10 bases left in between. The V gene's germline CDR1 is LGHDT and CDR2 YNNKEL (reference sequence). The CDR3 is 13 amino acids. In DNA, the CDR3 is TGTGCCAGCAGCCTTGGATTGACTCAGCCCCAGCATTTT. As protein: CASSLGLTQPQHF.

The table lists this clonotype with many counts. The V and J genes are TRBV29-1 and TRBJ2-5; D possibly corresponds to TRBD2 (6 bases). V was pared by 1 base and J by 2 bases, with 17 bases between. The length of the CDR3 is 16 residues. Germline V lookup: CDR1 SQVTM, CDR2 ANQGSEA. The CDR3 loop reads CSVEGPRRGPQETQYF. The CDR3, as DNA: TGCAGCGTTGAAGGCCCCAGGAGGGGTCCACAAGAGACCCAGTACTTC.

The chain carries TRBV7-9 and TRBJ2-3; the match to TRBD2 covers 14 bases. The length of the CDR3 is 17 residues. The germline gives CDR1 SEHNR, CDR2 FQNEAQ (reference sequence). After removal of 5 bases from V and 2 bases from J, the junction contained 6 bases not matched to a gene. For the CDR3, the DNA is TGTGCCAGCAGCCCTAGGACTAGCGGGGGGAACACAGATACGCAGTATTTT. It encodes CASSPRTSGGNTDTQYF.

In this sample, this clonotype turned up a few times. The V call is TRBV9, the J call TRBJ2-5; 8 bases agree with TRBD2. The trim removed 0 bases at V and 1 base at J, leaving 5 bases unmatched. Per the germline V gene, CDR1 is SGDLS and CDR2 is YYNGEE. The CDR3 sequence is 16 residues long. The CDR3 nucleotides read TGTGCCAGCAGCGTAGTTCCGGGAGGGGGCCAAGAGACCCAGTACTTC. Its protein is CASSVVPGGGQETQYF.

In this sample, this clonotype turned up many times. The gene calls are TRBV7-6 and TRBJ2-7; 7 positions agree with TRBD2. CDR1 SGHVS and CDR2 FNYEAQ come from the germline V gene. CDR3 length: 14 residues. The junction had 5 bases not matched to a gene; V was cut back by 3 bases and J by 3 bases. CDR3 in DNA: TGTGCCAGCAGCTTTGGGGAGGGGATCTACGAGCAGTACTTC. Translating gives CASSFGEGIYEQYF. Full variable domain (missing parts from reference TRBV7-6 and TRBJ2-7): GAGVSQSPRYKVTKRGQDVALRCDPISGHVSLYWYRQALGQGPEFLTYFNYEAQQDKSGLPNDRFSAERPEGSISTLTIQRTEQRDSAMYRCASSFGEGIYEQYFGPGTRLTVT.

This chain connects TRBV4-2 to TRBJ2-7; 9 positions agree with TRBD2. V dropped 4 bases and J dropped 0; count of bases not matched to a gene: 7. The CDR3 runs 16 residues. Germline V lookup: CDR1 LGHNA, CDR2 YNFKEQ. CDR3 region: CASSRPAGGPSYEQYF. CDR3 in DNA: TGTGCCAGCAGCCGCCCGGCGGGGGGGCCCTCCTACGAGCAGTACTTC.

This clonotype was recorded at least ten times. This sequence joins TRBV20-1 and TRBJ2-3; 11 bases are a match to TRBD2. Germline-derived CDR1 and CDR2 are DFQATT and SNEGSKA (reference sequence). The CDR3 runs to 16 residues. With V trimmed by 0 bases and J by 6 bases, 8 bases remained unmatched. The CDR3 DNA is TGCAGTGCTAGAGATGGGAGACTAGCGGGAACCGATACGCAGTATTTT. Translating it yields CSARDGRLAGTDTQYF.

V and J are TRBV20-1 and TRBJ1-2, with D unresolved. With 3 bases removed from V and 2 bases from J, the gap between germline ends came to 13 bases. This CDR3 has 14 amino acids. Germline V CDR1 and CDR2: DFQATT, SNEGSKA (reference sequence). The CDR3 reads CSASRPEVNYGYTF. DNA for the CDR3: TGCAGTGCTAGCCGCCCAGAAGTCAACTATGGCTACACCTTC.

This clonotype was observed many times. This chain joins TRBV20-1 and TRBJ2-1; D unresolved. Germline CDR1 is DFQATT and CDR2 is SNEGSKA (reference sequence). This CDR3 contains 15 residues. V shed 4 bases and J shed 0 bases, with 13 bases lying between them. The CDR3 loop reads CSATGRQSSYNEQFF. As DNA, the CDR3 is TGCAGTGCTACAGGACGGCAGAGCTCCTACAATGAGCAGTTCTTC.

This clonotype occurred many times. The chain has TRBV7-9 and TRBJ1-5; TRBD1 is a possible D gene (5 bases). The CDR3 has 17 residues. CDR1 and CDR2 (germline): SEHNR, FQNEAQ (reference sequence). V was shortened by 0 bases and J by 6 bases, with 18 bases between the two germline ends. As DNA, the CDR3 is TGTGCCAGCAGCTTAGCGAGGACGGGCAGGGACCCTCAGCCCCAGCATTTT. Protein product: CASSLARTGRDPQPQHF.

This clonotype was counted ten times or more. The chain couples TRBV20-1 to TRBJ2-7; no clear D gene. V dropped 6 bases and J dropped 0 bases, with 9 bases sitting between them. This CDR3 has 12 amino acids. Germline-derived CDR1 and CDR2 are DFQATT and SNEGSKA (reference sequence). CDR3 DNA sequence: TGCAGTGCCCGAAGGGACTCCTACGAGCAGTACTTC. Its protein product is CSARRDSYEQYF.

This clonotype was seen repeatedly, ten times or more. The chain combines TRBV29-1 with TRBJ2-5, with D possibly being TRBD1 or TRBD2 (6 bases each). Trimming shortened V by 1 base and J by 5 bases, and 11 bases separated the two germline ends. The CDR3 contains 13 residues. Germline V lookup: CDR1 SQVTM, CDR2 ANQGSEA. CDR3 protein: CSVEGEGGETQYF. CDR3 nucleotide sequence: TGCAGCGTTGAAGGCGAAGGGGGGGAGACCCAGTACTTC.

This clonotype appeared many times. The chain recombines TRBV12-3 or TRBV12-4 with TRBJ2-7; D could derive from TRBD1 or TRBD2 (5 bases each). CDR3 length: 13 amino acids. The V gene lost 6 bases and the J gene lost 7 bases, with 16 bases spanning the gap. Written as DNA, the CDR3 is TGTGCCAGCAGCCGGGTAGTGGGGGAAGAGCAGTACTTC. Its protein is CASSRVVGEEQYF.

In its sample, this clonotype was seen many times. The V gene is TRBV29-1, the J gene TRBJ2-7, with D uncertain. The CDR3 runs 14 residues. V shed 3 bases and J shed 1 base, with 13 bases lying between them. CDR1 is SQVTM, CDR2 ANQGSEA, per germline. CDR3 sequence reads: CSVEPQDASYEQYF. CDR3 nucleotides: TGCAGCGTTGAGCCCCAGGACGCTTCCTACGAGCAGTACTTC.

This clonotype was found many times. This chain uses TRBV7-6 with TRBJ2-1; D unresolved. CDR1 is SGHVS, CDR2 FNYEAQ, per germline. This CDR3 comprises 13 residues. Trimming left V 5 bases short and J 6 bases short, with 11 bases between. The CDR3 nucleotides are TGTGCCAGCAGCACAACGCCGGTCAATGAGCAGTTCTTC. This codes for CASSTTPVNEQFF. Full variable domain (remainder filled in from reference TRBV7-6 and TRBJ2-1): GAGVSQSPRYKVTKRGQDVALRCDPISGHVSLYWYRQALGQGPEFLTYFNYEAQQDKSGLPNDRFSAERPEGSISTLTIQRTEQRDSAMYRCASSTTPVNEQFFGPGTRLTVL.

This clonotype was picked up a small number of times. The chain is built from TRBV11-2 and TRBJ1-1, with D unclear. The length of the CDR3 is 15 residues. The germline V gene encodes CDR1 SGHAT and CDR2 FQNNGV. V lost 1 base and J 0 bases, leaving 9 bases between the germline ends. The chain's CDR3 is CASSLVWQMNTEAFF. Here the CDR3 DNA reads TGTGCCAGCAGCTTAGTGTGGCAGATGAACACTGAAGCTTTCTTT.